Following are 31 T cell receptor beta chains from one sample sequenced in a study of T-cell memory formation after mild COVID-19. In TCRdb, the 5' RACE reads were re-called with MiXCR into one record per CDR3 protein. The sample yields about 130,000 distinct CDR3 sequences, over 15% seen once. The sample consisted of PBMCs or a T cell subset sorted from them (not recorded which). The receptors were sampled from a man aged 18 to 29 who had mild COVID-19 (a few samples of this study predate the infection). Cell type and time point are not known.

The CDR3 loop reads CASTSGGQPQHF. In DNA form, the CDR3 reads TGTGCCAGCACCTCGGGGGGGCAGCCCCAGCATTTT. The chain employs TRBV28 and TRBJ1-5; a weak D match, TRBD1 (5 bases). The CDR3 extends over 12 amino acids. In germline, CDR1 is MDHEN, CDR2 SYDVKM. With 7 bases removed from V and 7 bases from J, the gap between germline ends came to 11 bases.

This clonotype occurred a few times. The chain employs TRBV6-5 and TRBJ1-1; TRBD1 matches 11 bases. CDR3 length: 14 residues. Germline values: CDR1 MNHEY, CDR2 SVGAGI. J was trimmed by 6 bases and V by 5 bases; bases with no gene match: 5. CDR3 bases: TGTGCCAGCAGTCGGGACAGGGGGTCGGCTGAAGCTTTCTTT. This encodes CASSRDRGSAEAFF.

The CDR3 spells CATRPDRYPLYEQYF. The CDR3 DNA reads as TGTGCCACCAGACCCGACAGATATCCCCTCTACGAGCAGTACTTC. The chain uses TRBV24-1 and TRBJ2-7; weak D call: TRBD1 (5 bases). The germline gives CDR1 KGHDR, CDR2 SFDVKD. V was pared by 7 bases and J by 3 bases, with 18 bases between. The CDR3 length is 15 residues.

The V gene is TRBV24-1, the J gene TRBJ2-1; TRBD1 or TRBD2 may be the D gene (5 bases each). V gave up 1 base and J gave up 5 bases, with 11 bases separating them. The CDR3 runs to 15 residues. The V gene's germline CDR1 is KGHDR and CDR2 SFDVKD. The CDR3 region is CATSDFRDPNNEQFF. The CDR3 DNA reads as TGTGCCACCAGTGATTTCCGGGACCCAAACAATGAGCAGTTCTTC.

This clonotype was observed a handful of times. This sequence joins TRBV21-1 and TRBJ1-1. TRBV21-1 counts as a pseudogene. This CDR3 comprises 14 residues. The CDR3 bases are TGTGCCAGCAGCATGCAGACGGGGAACACTGAAGCTTTCTTT. This encodes CASSMQTGNTEAFF.

The chain links TRBV20-1 to TRBJ1-2; D is perhaps TRBD1 (6 bases). The CDR3 consists of 16 residues. The germline V gene encodes CDR1 DFQATT and CDR2 SNEGSKA (reference sequence). The V end lost 0 bases, the J end lost 4 bases, and 18 bases lay between the germline ends. The CDR3 loop reads CSARDYGQGKGYGYTF. The CDR3, as DNA: TGCAGTGCTAGAGATTATGGTCAGGGGAAGGGCTATGGCTACACCTTC.

This rearrangement joins TRBV3-1 to TRBJ2-5; no clear D gene. There are 14 residues in the CDR3. Deletions cut 0 bases from V and 4 bases from J, with 9 bases between. In germline, CDR1 is LGHDT, CDR2 YNNKEL (reference sequence). The CDR3 region has the DNA TGTGCCAGCAGCCAAGATACGGTTTCAGAGACCCAGTACTTC. Amino acid sequence: CASSQDTVSETQYF.

The rearrangement joins TRBV11-3 to TRBJ2-1; 7 positions agree with TRBD2. This CDR3 comprises 13 residues. CDR1 SGHNT and CDR2 YENEEA come from the germline V gene. The trim removed 5 bases at V and 8 bases at J, leaving 6 bases unmatched. CDR3 loop: CASSPRSGDEQFF. The CDR3 DNA is TGTGCCAGCAGCCCAAGGAGCGGGGATGAGCAGTTCTTC.

At least ten counts were recorded for this clonotype. This sequence joins TRBV7-6 and TRBJ1-2; 11 nucleotides line up with TRBD1. The CDR3 is 14 amino acids. CDR1 and CDR2 (germline): SGHVS, FNYEAQ. V was pared by 5 bases and J by 11 bases, with 10 bases of the junction left unmatched. The CDR3 bases are TGTGCCAGCAGCCTACTTGCGGGACAGGGGGTTTACACCTTC. Its translation is CASSLLAGQGVYTF.

This clonotype has only a few counts. V gene TRBV7-2 combines with J gene TRBJ2-3, with TRBD2 matching over 12 bases. Trimming took 3 bases from V and 6 from J; bases not matched to a gene: 7. The CDR3 is made up of 16 amino acids. Germline V gives CDR1 SGHTA, CDR2 FQGNSA. The CDR3 here is CASSFGTSGWPDTQYF. The CDR3 DNA is TGTGCCAGCAGCTTCGGGACTAGCGGGTGGCCGGATACGCAGTATTTT.

There are many counts of this clonotype. V gene TRBV5-5 combines with J gene TRBJ2-5, with a possible D match to TRBD1 (6 bases). CDR3 length: 15 residues. Germline CDR1 and CDR2: SGHKS and YYEKEE (reference sequence). The V end lost 1 base, the J end lost 5 bases, and 15 bases lay between the germline ends. The CDR3 protein is CASSLSAGAWETQYF. CDR3 bases: TGTGCCAGCAGCTTGTCGGCAGGGGCTTGGGAGACCCAGTACTTC. The full variable domain, with the rest looked up from reference TRBV5-5 and TRBJ2-5, is DAGVTQSPTHLIKTRGQQVTLRCSPISGHKSVSWYQQVLGQGPQFIFQYYEKEERGRGNFPDRFSARQFPNYSSELNVNALLLGDSALYLCASSLSAGAWETQYFGPGTRLLVL.

This clonotype turned up a few times. This chain connects TRBV20-1 to TRBJ2-1; unclear D gene. With 6 bases removed from V and 4 bases from J, the gap between germline ends came to 7 bases. Looked up from germline, CDR1 is DFQATT and CDR2 is SNEGSKA (reference sequence). The CDR3 contains 11 residues. This chain's CDR3 is CSADPYNEQFF. In DNA, the CDR3 is TGCAGTGCCGACCCTTACAATGAGCAGTTCTTC.

The rearrangement joins TRBV28 to TRBJ1-4, with TRBD1 as a possible D gene (6 bases). The CDR3 covers 15 residues. Germline V lookup: CDR1 MDHEN, CDR2 SYDVKM. The ends were cut back, 6 bases at V and 8 bases at J, with 19 bases in the middle. Here the CDR3 reads CASRQTLGGYEKLFF. The CDR3 DNA reads as TGTGCCAGCAGACAAACCCTAGGGGGTTACGAAAAACTGTTTTTT.

There are a few counts of this clonotype. The junction does not match germline at one end; this may be a read error. The chain recombines TRBV2 with TRBJ1-4, with 12 bases that match TRBD1. The CDR3 is made up of 12 amino acids. Germline V gene lookup returns CDR1 SNHLY and CDR2 FYNNEI. The CDR3 coding sequence is TGTGCCAGCAGTGAAGGATCTGGGACAGGGGGCTTT. Amino acids: CASSEGSGTGGF.

This clonotype was seen a handful of times. The V gene is TRBV29-1, the J gene TRBJ2-7, with 10 bases identical to TRBD1. V shed 4 bases and J 4 bases; nucleotides not matched to a gene: 7. Germline assignment: CDR1 SQVTM and CDR2 ANQGSEA. The CDR3 has 14 residues. The CDR3 protein is CSVVGDRGKYEQYF. The CDR3 DNA is TGCAGCGTTGTGGGGGACAGGGGAAAATACGAGCAGTACTTC.

The J gene is TRBJ2-1, the V gene TRBV11-2; 10 bases align to TRBD2. The junction had 8 bases not matched to a gene; V was cut back by 2 bases and J by 4 bases. The CDR3 spans 17 residues. Per the germline V gene, CDR1 is SGHAT and CDR2 is FQNNGV. The CDR3 sequence is CASSLSPAGGPYNEQFF. DNA of the CDR3: TGTGCCAGCAGCTTAAGCCCAGCGGGGGGGCCTTACAATGAGCAGTTCTTC.

The chain has TRBV3-1 and TRBJ2-1; 9 bases fit TRBD2. The trim removed 2 bases at V and 5 bases at J, leaving 4 bases unmatched. Germline CDR1 and CDR2: LGHDT and YNNKEL (reference sequence). The CDR3 has 15 residues. For the CDR3, the DNA is TGTGCCAGCAGCCAAATGCTAGCGGGGAACAATGAGCAGTTCTTC. It codes for CASSQMLAGNNEQFF.

This rearrangement joins TRBV5-6 to TRBJ1-2, with D perhaps matching TRBD1 (6 bases). This CDR3 is 13 amino acids long. CDR1 SGHDT and CDR2 YYEEEE come from the germline V gene. Trimming pared 3 bases from V and 4 bases from J, leaving 10 bases between. Written as DNA, the CDR3 is TGTGCCAGCAGCTCGGACAGACTCTATGGCTACACCTTC. The encoded protein is CASSSDRLYGYTF.

The chain uses TRBV5-6 and TRBJ2-1; TRBD1 aligns across 8 bases. This CDR3 is built from 16 residues. Trimming at V came to 3 bases and at J to 4 bases, leaving 9 bases not matched to a gene. Germline lookup yields CDR1 SGHDT and CDR2 YYEEEE. The CDR3: CASSYRDRNFYNEQFF. The CDR3 bases are TGTGCCAGCAGCTATCGGGACAGGAATTTTTACAATGAGCAGTTCTTC.

In its sample, this clonotype was seen a few times. For the CDR3, the DNA is TGTGCCAGCAGCTTAGTCGGGTACACTGAAGCTTTCTTT. The encoded protein is CASSLVGYTEAFF. The J gene is TRBJ1-1, the V gene TRBV7-2; D call uncertain. Per germline, CDR1 SGHTA and CDR2 FQGNSA. V lost 1 base, J lost 3 bases, and 6 bases lay in between. CDR3 size: 13 residues.

This clonotype turned up a few times. The CDR3: CASSSFTDFSSSYNSPLHF. Here the CDR3 DNA reads TGTGCCAGCAGTTCGTTTACGGACTTTAGTAGCTCCTATAATTCACCCCTCCACTTT. V usage is TRBV6-5 and J usage is TRBJ1-6; D unresolved. The germline V and J ends were trimmed by 4 bases and 0 bases, with 19 bases remaining between them. The length of the CDR3 is 19 residues. Germline lookup yields CDR1 MNHEY and CDR2 SVGAGI.

Here the CDR3 reads CASRWTGGNTEAFF. CDR3 sequence (DNA): TGCGCCAGCAGATGGACGGGGGGAAACACTGAAGCTTTCTTT. The chain combines TRBV10-2 with TRBJ1-1, with a possible D match to TRBD1 (5 bases). This CDR3 is 14 amino acids long. The V end was cut by 6 bases, the J end by 2 bases, with 13 bases between. Germline CDR1 reads WSHSY; CDR2 reads SAAADI.

J is TRBJ2-5 and V is TRBV6-5; TRBD2 matches at 8 bases. The CDR3 is made up of 16 amino acids. V lost 0 bases to trimming and J lost 5 bases; unmatched junction nucleotides: 8. Germline V gene sequence: CDR1 MNHEY, CDR2 SVGAGI. The DNA of the CDR3 is TGTGCCAGCAGTTACTCGTATAGCGGGGCCGGGGAGACCCAGTACTTC. It translates to CASSYSYSGAGETQYF.

V and J are TRBV4-1 and TRBJ2-2; no clear D. The CDR3 is 16 residues long. Trimming left V 0 bases short and J 6 bases short, with 14 bases between. The germline V gene encodes CDR1 MGHRA and CDR2 YSYEKL. CDR3 bases: TGCGCCAGCAGCCAAGATTGGAAAGGGTCGGCCGGGGAGCTGTTTTTT. Translating it yields CASSQDWKGSAGELFF.

The rearrangement joins TRBV20-1 to TRBJ2-7, with D hard to call. V dropped 1 base and J dropped 6 bases, with 13 bases sitting between them. This CDR3 region has 13 residues. Germline CDR1 reads DFQATT; CDR2 reads SNEGSKA (reference sequence). The CDR3 bases are TGCAGTGCTAGAGCTAGTCAGTATGGCGAGCAGTACTTC. Translation: CSARASQYGEQYF.

This chain connects TRBV5-1 to TRBJ1-3; TRBD1 might be the D (6 bases). Between the trimmed V and J ends, which lost 4 bases and 0 bases, there was a span of 14 bases. The germline V gene encodes CDR1 SGHRS and CDR2 YFSETQ. The CDR3 runs 16 residues. CDR3 in DNA: TGCGCCAGCAGCCTCCTGACAGGAAGCTCTGGAAACACCATATATTTT. Translated: CASSLLTGSSGNTIYF.

The V and J genes are TRBV12-3 or TRBV12-4 and TRBJ1-2; no definite D call. The CDR3 totals 14 residues. The V end was cut by 6 bases, the J end by 8 bases, with 19 bases between. CDR3 residues: CASSSFSPVGGYTF. The CDR3 DNA sequence: TGTGCCAGCAGCTCCTTTAGTCCCGTAGGGGGCTACACCTTC.

The chain joins TRBV2 to TRBJ1-2; 7 bases fit TRBD1. Germline values: CDR1 SNHLY, CDR2 FYNNEI. The CDR3 is made up of 15 amino acids. The V and J ends lost 7 bases and 2 bases, in that order; junction bases with no gene match: 10. The CDR3, as DNA: TGTGCCAGCACGGTGGGCAGGGGGAAAAACTATGGCTACACCTTC. It translates to CASTVGRGKNYGYTF.

The chain has TRBV5-1 and TRBJ2-7; D perhaps matches TRBD2 (6 bases). Per the germline V gene, CDR1 is SGHRS and CDR2 is YFSETQ. Trimming took 6 bases from V and 6 from J, leaving 16 bases between them. The CDR3 runs to 13 residues. The CDR3 protein is CASTSSDLAEQYF. The CDR3 DNA reads TGCGCCAGCACGTCTAGCGATTTAGCCGAGCAGTACTTC. Filled out from reference TRBV5-1 and TRBJ2-7, the complete variable domain reads KAGVTQTPRYLIKTRGQQVTLSCSPISGHRSVSWYQQTPGQGLQFLFEYFSETQRNKGNFPGRFSGRQFSNSRSEMNVSTLELGDSALYLCASTSSDLAEQYFGPGTRLTVT.

In regard to this clonotype: An end of the junction differs from the germline gene, which may be a read error. The chain couples TRBV7-7 to TRBJ2-3; 9 nucleotides agree with TRBD2. CDR1 and CDR2 from the germline V gene are SSHAT and FNYEAQ (reference sequence). CDR3 size: 15 residues. The CDR3 DNA reads TGTGCTAGCAGCTTAAGCGGGGGGACCACAGATACGCAGTATTTT. This sequence encodes CASSLSGGTTDTQYF.

The CDR3 coding sequence is TGTGCCAGCAGCTTGCACGTATCGGACGGCGGTCGGGGCTACACCTTC. This translates into CASSLHVSDGGRGYTF. This rearrangement joins TRBV7-2 to TRBJ1-2, with unresolved D. The V gene lost 3 bases and the J gene lost 8 bases, with 22 bases spanning the gap. Germline V CDR1 and CDR2: SGHTA, FQGNSA. CDR3 length: 16 residues.